Below, 26 T cell receptor beta chains from the same sample are listed, as sequenced in a study of T-cell memory formation after mild COVID-19. TCRdb redid the calling of the 5' RACE reads with MiXCR, one entry per CDR3 protein. The sample includes around 200,000 distinct CDR3 sequences, under 20% of them seen just once. Sequenced sample: PBMCs or a T cell subset sorted from them (not recorded which). The receptor source for this set is a man younger than 35 who had mild COVID-19 (a few samples of this study predate the infection). Cell type and time point are not known.

This clonotype was detected only a few times. The CDR3 sequence: CASSYRGNNEQFF. The CDR3 DNA follows: TGTGCCAGCAGCTATCGGGGCAACAATGAGCAGTTCTTC. The V gene is TRBV7-2, the J gene TRBJ2-1, with D perhaps matching TRBD1 or TRBD2 (5 bases each). The CDR3 loop spans 13 amino acids. Trimming stripped 4 bases from V and 5 bases from J, with 9 bases between. In germline, CDR1 is SGHTA, CDR2 FQGNSA.

This clonotype has only a few counts. The V call is TRBV5-1, the J call TRBJ1-1; D is ambiguous. The length of the CDR3 is 13 residues. The V end was cut by 4 bases, the J end by 4 bases, with 11 bases between. The germline V gene has CDR1 SGHRS and CDR2 YFSETQ. CDR3: CASSTPEGTEAFF. CDR3 DNA: TGCGCCAGCAGCACTCCGGAAGGCACTGAAGCTTTCTTT.

The gene calls are TRBV6-2 or TRBV6-3 and TRBJ2-4; 7 nucleotides line up with TRBD1. Trimming cost V 4 bases and J 7 bases; bases outside gene matches: 7. Germline CDR1 and CDR2: MNHEY and SVGEGT. The CDR3 loop spans 14 amino acids. CDR3 in DNA: TGTGCCAGCAGTTCGAACAGGGGTTTGAACATTCAGTACTTC. It specifies CASSSNRGLNIQYF.

This clonotype has only a few counts. The chain couples TRBV18 to TRBJ1-5; a weak D match, TRBD1 (5 bases). V was pared by 4 bases and J by 0 bases, with 13 bases between. Germline loops: CDR1 KGHSH, CDR2 LQKENI. CDR3 size: 16 residues. In nucleotides, the CDR3 is TGTGCCAGCTCACTTAACCGGGACGGTAGCAATCAGCCCCAGCATTTT. Translation gives CASSLNRDGSNQPQHF.

In this sample, this clonotype turned up a few times. J is TRBJ1-3 and V is TRBV4-3, with TRBD1 matching over 7 bases. This CDR3 spans 16 amino acids. The junction had 5 bases not matched to a gene; V was cut back by 3 bases and J by 0 bases. The V gene's germline CDR1 is LGHNA and CDR2 YSLEER. The CDR3 loop reads CASSHGGTASGNTIYF. In DNA, the CDR3 is TGCGCCAGCAGCCATGGGGGGACAGCCTCTGGAAACACCATATATTTT.

The chain has TRBV3-1 and TRBJ1-1; 7 bases map to TRBD1. Germline CDR1 reads LGHDT; CDR2 reads YNNKEL (reference sequence). V lost 1 base, J lost 8 bases, and 13 bases stayed unmatched. There are 16 residues in the CDR3. This chain's CDR3 is CASSQGGGQIKGEAFF. In nucleotides, the CDR3 is TGTGCCAGCAGCCAAGGCGGGGGACAGATAAAAGGGGAAGCTTTCTTT.

The chain has TRBV3-1 and TRBJ1-5; D uncertain. Trimming pared 0 bases from V and 7 bases from J, leaving 7 bases between. Per the germline V gene, CDR1 is LGHDT and CDR2 is YNNKEL (reference sequence). The CDR3 covers 13 residues. The CDR3 reads CASSQEGRQPQHF. The CDR3 bases are TGTGCCAGCAGCCAAGAGGGGAGGCAGCCCCAGCATTTT.

The V call is TRBV4-3, the J call TRBJ1-1, with D perhaps TRBD1 (5 bases). CDR3 size: 17 residues. Germline V gives CDR1 LGHNA, CDR2 YSLEER. Trimming took 0 bases from V and 8 from J, leaving 22 bases between them. In DNA, the CDR3 is TGCGCCAGCAGCCAAGATCAAGGACGGGCTTCGGGGACCGAAGCTTTCTTT. Protein sequence: CASSQDQGRASGTEAFF.

J is TRBJ1-5 and V is TRBV6-1; 8 bases are a match to TRBD1. The CDR3 spans 16 residues. V dropped 3 bases and J dropped 3; count of bases not matched to a gene: 7. The V gene's germline CDR1 is MNHNS and CDR2 SASEGT. CDR3 nucleotide sequence: TGTGCCAGCAGTGACCCCGGGCAGGGGGCCAATCAGCCCCAGCATTTT. Amino acids: CASSDPGQGANQPQHF.

This sequence joins TRBV5-1 and TRBJ2-5; TRBD1 aligns across 7 bases. V was clipped by 3 bases and J by 3 bases; unmatched bases: 5. This CDR3 region has 14 residues. Germline values: CDR1 SGHRS, CDR2 YFSETQ. The chain's CDR3 is CASSYVGTEETQYF. Here the CDR3 DNA reads TGCGCCAGCAGCTACGTGGGGACAGAAGAGACCCAGTACTTC.

V gene TRBV6-2 or TRBV6-3 combines with J gene TRBJ2-5, with D tentatively TRBD2 (5 bases). The CDR3 is made up of 12 amino acids. Trimming pared 8 bases from V and 2 bases from J, leaving 9 bases between. From germline, CDR1 is MNHEY and CDR2 SVGEGT. The CDR3 DNA follows: TGTGCCAGCGGAGGCTCTCAAGAGACCCAGTACTTC. The encoded protein is CASGGSQETQYF.

In nucleotides, the CDR3 is TGTGCCAGCGGCCGGAGGGGCGAGAACAATGAGCAGTTCTTC. Amino acids: CASGRRGENNEQFF. V is TRBV21-1 and J is TRBJ2-1; the D call of TRBD1 is as the table states it, not checked on the DNA. TRBV21-1 is a listed pseudogene. CDR3 size: 14 residues.

In this sample, this clonotype turned up a few times. The chain's CDR3 is CSAPILMQGYGYTF. In nucleotides, the CDR3 is TGCAGTGCTCCTATCTTAATGCAGGGTTATGGCTACACCTTC. The V gene is TRBV20-1, the J gene TRBJ1-2; weak D call: TRBD1 (5 bases). V was clipped by 5 bases and J by 5 bases, with 18 bases between them. This CDR3 is built from 14 residues. CDR1 and CDR2 (germline): DFQATT, SNEGSKA (reference sequence).

Comments on this clonotype: Just one base apart from a much larger clone, this may be a read error. The gene calls are TRBV5-1 and TRBJ1-6; D is ambiguous. The germline V gene encodes CDR1 SGHRS and CDR2 YFSETQ. This CDR3 has 15 residues. CDR3 in amino acids: CASSPLEGRGSPLNF. The CDR3 DNA follows: TGCGCCAGCAGCCCCCTTGAGGGCCGGGGTTCACCCCTCAACTTT.

The chain links TRBV5-6 to TRBJ1-2; D is perhaps TRBD1 (6 bases). Germline values: CDR1 SGHDT, CDR2 YYEEEE. This CDR3 has 13 residues. V lost 1 base, J lost 3 bases, and 7 bases lay in between. The CDR3 DNA reads as TGTGCCAGCAGCTTGCCAGGGGACTATGGCTACACCTTC. This gives the protein CASSLPGDYGYTF.

The J gene is TRBJ2-5, the V gene TRBV13, with 7 bases matching TRBD1. The trim removed 0 bases at V and 5 bases at J, leaving 9 bases unmatched. CDR1 is PRHDT and CDR2 is FYEKMQ in the germline V gene (reference sequence). This CDR3 is 16 amino acids long. CDR3 residues: CASSLGATGYRETQYF. CDR3 DNA sequence: TGTGCCAGCAGCTTAGGGGCGACAGGGTACCGTGAGACCCAGTACTTC.

This chain connects TRBV4-1 to TRBJ2-2, with 8 bases identical to TRBD2. The CDR3 spans 17 residues. V lost 4 bases, J lost 7 bases, and 14 bases stayed unmatched. Germline-derived CDR1 and CDR2 are MGHRA and YSYEKL. The chain's CDR3 is CASSPPGTRGLLGELFF. DNA of the CDR3: TGCGCCAGCAGCCCCCCCGGGACTAGGGGGTTACTCGGGGAGCTGTTTTTT.

This clonotype was seen a handful of times. The chain joins TRBV7-9 to TRBJ2-3; TRBD1 might be the D (6 bases). Per germline, CDR1 SEHNR and CDR2 FQNEAQ (reference sequence). CDR3 size: 13 residues. V dropped 5 bases and J dropped 2 bases, with 8 bases sitting between them. CDR3 bases: TGTGCCAGCAGCAACAGGGACACAGATACGCAGTATTTT. Translation gives CASSNRDTDTQYF.

Only a few counts were recorded for this clonotype. This rearrangement joins TRBV6-6 to TRBJ2-7; D call uncertain. Looked up from germline, CDR1 is MNHNY and CDR2 is SVGAGI (reference sequence). The V gene lost 5 bases and the J gene lost 2 bases, with 7 bases spanning the gap. CDR3 length equals 12 residues. CDR3 coding DNA: TGTGCCAGCAGTAACCGGGCCTACGAGCAGTACGTC. It is translated as CASSNRAYEQYV.

This clonotype was observed a handful of times. The chain couples TRBV5-1 to TRBJ1-1, with 12 bases matching TRBD1. CDR3 length equals 17 residues. V dropped 5 bases and J dropped 5; count of bases not matched to a gene: 13. The germline V gene has CDR1 SGHRS and CDR2 YFSETQ. The CDR3 DNA follows: TGCGCCAGCAGTGCCGGGACAGGGGGCGATCTGAGGACTGAAGCTTTCTTT. This gives the protein CASSAGTGGDLRTEAFF. Full variable domain (rest looked up from reference TRBV5-1 and TRBJ1-1): KAGVTQTPRYLIKTRGQQVTLSCSPISGHRSVSWYQQTPGQGLQFLFEYFSETQRNKGNFPGRFSGRQFSNSRSEMNVSTLELGDSALYLCASSAGTGGDLRTEAFFGQGTRLTVV.

This clonotype was counted between two and nine times. J is TRBJ1-1 and V is TRBV3-1; a weak D match, TRBD1 (5 bases). V lost 1 base to trimming and J lost 6 bases, with 15 bases between them. CDR3 length: 15 amino acids. From germline, CDR1 is LGHDT and CDR2 YNNKEL (reference sequence). CDR3 sequence reads: CASSQGVWGEPEAFF. The CDR3 DNA is TGTGCCAGCAGCCAAGGGGTGTGGGGGGAGCCTGAAGCTTTCTTT. Looking up the rest from reference TRBV3-1 and TRBJ1-1 gives the full variable domain: DTAVSQTPKYLVTQMGNDKSIKCEQNLGHDTMYWYKQDSKKFLKIMFSYNNKELIINETVPNRFSPKSPDKAHLNLHINSLELGDSAVYFCASSQGVWGEPEAFFGQGTRLTVV.

This clonotype has only a few counts. The chain carries TRBV12-3 or TRBV12-4 and TRBJ2-1; D tentatively fits TRBD1 or TRBD2 (5 bases each). This CDR3 contains 15 residues. Trimming pared 6 bases from V and 7 bases from J, leaving 19 bases between. In DNA, the CDR3 is TGTGCCAGCAGCCCCAGAGGGGATGCTCGGAATGAGCAGTTCTTC. Its protein product is CASSPRGDARNEQFF.

In its sample, this clonotype was seen a few times. The chain is built from TRBV2 and TRBJ2-3; perhaps TRBD2 as D (5 bases). The CDR3 has 14 residues. The V and J ends lost 11 bases and 6 bases respectively, with 21 bases between them. Germline V gene data show CDR1 as SNHLY and CDR2 as FYNNEI. The CDR3 DNA follows: TGTGCCGGTACACCAGCCGAGTGGAGGGATACGCAGTATTTT. It yields the protein CAGTPAEWRDTQYF.

The chain uses TRBV7-2 and TRBJ2-3; maybe TRBD2 (5 bases). The CDR3 runs 15 residues. Trimming removed 6 bases from V and 0 bases from J, with 13 bases in between. Germline lookup yields CDR1 SGHTA and CDR2 FQGNSA. The chain's CDR3 is CASRFRAASTDTQYF. The CDR3 coding sequence is TGTGCCAGCAGGTTTAGAGCGGCTAGCACAGATACGCAGTATTTT.

There are a few counts of this clonotype. V usage is TRBV6-5 and J usage is TRBJ1-2, with TRBD1 matching 7 bases. In germline, CDR1 is MNHEY, CDR2 SVGAGI. V trimming: 2 bases; J trimming: 7 bases; junction bases outside the gene matches: 10. This CDR3 region has 15 residues. In DNA form, the CDR3 reads TGTGCCAGCAGTTACAATGAGGGGGCGCCCGGTGGCTACACCTTC. As protein: CASSYNEGAPGGYTF.

The chain uses TRBV7-9 and TRBJ1-5, with 7 bases aligning to TRBD1. From germline, CDR1 is SEHNR and CDR2 FQNEAQ (reference sequence). The CDR3 is 15 amino acids. V gave up 5 bases and J gave up 5 bases; unmatched junction bases: 9. The CDR3 DNA follows: TGTGCCAGCAGCCTCGGGACAGCGTCTCATCAGCCCCAGCATTTT. As protein: CASSLGTASHQPQHF.